This is a list of T cell receptor beta chains from one sample in a study of shared clonotypes between healthy human individuals. Assay used: immunoSEQ multiplex PCR; TCRdb lists only in-frame clones, some missing. Of about 2.4 million clones in the sample, around nine tenths were seen once. What was sequenced was naive CD4+ T cells sorted from blood. The receptors were sampled from a man between 18 and 29 years old in good health. Both conserved end residues are part of each CDR3. D genes are given only for firm matches. The listing skips clone size in some rows; elsewhere it reads once, few, many or a size class.

TRBJ1-1,once,-,14,TRBV2,CASKVGVGTPGAFF,TGTGCCAGCAAGGTTGGAGTTGGGACGCCTGGGGCTTTCTTT
TRBJ1-1,-,-,16,TRBV5-1,CASSLAVQGLDTEAFF,TGCGCCAGCAGCTTGGCGGTTCAGGGGCTAGACACTGAAGCTTTCTTT
TRBJ1-2,-,-,14,TRBV2,CASKSTGPNYGYTF,TGTGCCAGCAAATCGACAGGCCCTAACTATGGCTACACCTTC
TRBJ2-5,-,-,11,TRBV9,CASGRQETQYF,TGTGCCAGCGGCCGTCAAGAGACCCAGTACTTC
TRBJ2-3,-,-,10,TRBV29-1,CVAGTDTQYF,TGCGTGGCTGGCACAGATACGCAGTATTTT
TRBJ2-7,-,-,13,TRBV7-3,CASSLTGGYEQYF,TGTGCCAGCAGCTTAACAGGGGGCTACGAGCAGTACTTC
TRBJ2-5,-,-,12,TRBV19,CASKGNGETQYF,TGTGCCAGCAAGGGCAATGGGGAGACCCAGTACTTC
TRBJ2-5,-,-,13,TRBV4-1,CASGTGGVETQYF,TGCGCCAGCGGTACAGGGGGGGTTGAGACCCAGTACTTC
TRBJ2-5,once,-,14,TRBV27,CASSLYGGIETQYF,TGTGCCAGCAGTTTATACGGAGGGATAGAGACCCAGTACTTC
TRBJ1-5,-,-,13,TRBV19,CASSIEQNQPQHF,TGTGCCAGTAGTATAGAGCAGAATCAGCCCCAGCATTTT
TRBJ2-7,once,-,13,TRBV7-3,CASSLRRDGEQYF,TGTGCCAGCAGCTTACGTCGGGACGGCGAGCAGTACTTC
TRBJ1-3,-,TRBD1,13,TRBV6-5,CASSREQGAPGYF,TGTGCCAGCAGTCGGGAACAGGGGGCGCCAGGGTATTTT
TRBJ2-2,-,TRBD1,15,TRBV5-1,CASSLVQGDTGELFF,TGCGCCAGCAGCTTGGTTCAGGGGGACACCGGGGAGCTGTTTTTT
TRBJ2-2,-,-,16,TRBV18,CASSKAQSGQAGELFF,TGTGCCAGCTCGAAGGCGCAGTCGGGGCAGGCCGGGGAGCTGTTTTTT
TRBJ2-7,-,-,13,TRBV15,CATSREQGYEQYF,TGTGCCACCAGCAGGGAACAGGGCTACGAGCAGTACTTC
TRBJ2-2,few,TRBD2,15,TRBV6-6,CASSRLAGVTGELFF,TGTGCCAGCAGCCGACTAGCGGGGGTCACCGGGGAGCTGTTTTTT
TRBJ2-3,-,TRBD2,16,TRBV29-1,CSVDSASGASTDTQYF,TGCAGCGTTGACTCGGCTAGCGGGGCGAGCACAGATACGCAGTATTTT
TRBJ2-7,-,-,15,TRBV5-1,CASSLSTESSYEQYF,TGCGCCAGCAGCTTGTCGACAGAATCTTCCTACGAGCAGTACTTC
TRBJ2-6,-,TRBD1,15,TRBV2,CASSRGGAGANVLTF,TGTGCCAGCAGCAGAGGGGGCGCCGGGGCCAACGTCCTGACTTTC
TRBJ2-5,-,-,16,TRBV15,CATSLWGSGKQETQYF,TGTGCCACCAGCTTATGGGGTAGCGGTAAACAAGAGACCCAGTACTTC
TRBJ1-5,-,TRBD1,14,TRBV6-6,CASRGQGPNQPQHF,TGTGCCAGCAGAGGACAGGGACCCAATCAGCCCCAGCATTTT
TRBJ2-3,-,-,13,TRBV6-5,CASSYRITDTQYF,TGTGCCAGCAGTTACCGGATCACAGATACGCAGTATTTT
TRBJ2-5,-,-,14,TRBV7-8,CASSHSWDLQEQYF,TGTGCCAGCAGCCATTCGTGGGACCTCCAGGAGCAGTACTTC
TRBJ2-5,-,TRBD2,16,TRBV9,CASSVGLAGGEETQYF,TGTGCCAGCAGCGTAGGTCTAGCGGGAGGGGAAGAGACCCAGTACTTC
TRBJ1-1,-,-,17,TRBV18,CASSPPRGANWITEAFF,TGTGCCAGCTCACCACCTCGTGGGGCTAACTGGATCACTGAAGCTTTCTTT
TRBJ2-5,-,TRBD2,13,TRBV6-6,CASSLRGVETQYF,TGTGCCAGCAGCCTCCGGGGGGTAGAGACCCAGTACTTC
TRBJ2-5,once,TRBD2,18,TRBV13,CASSQGLAGGPRWETQYF,TGTGCCAGCAGCCAGGGGTTAGCGGGGGGCCCCCGGTGGGAGACCCAGTACTTC
TRBJ2-3,-,TRBD1,15,TRBV6-1,CASRGGQGVADTQYF,TGTGCCAGCAGGGGGGGACAGGGGGTCGCAGATACGCAGTATTTT
TRBJ2-7,-,-,12,TRBV6-5,CASSLQGYEQYF,TGTGCCAGCAGTCTTCAGGGTTACGAGCAGTACTTC